What follows describes a single T cell receptor beta chain. These data are taken from a study of blood T cell repertoires in COVID-19. As handled by the study authors: Using reference gene primer amplification, nucleated cell counts were estimated. The protocol was immunoSEQ multiplex PCR, while the TCRdb copy is restricted to in-frame clones and leaves out a portion. D and trimming were read from the DNA, whereas the V and J calls and clone size are those reported in that table. The table lists hundreds of thousands of clones, around 80% of them singletons. This CDR3 is 17 amino acids long. Germline V CDR1 and CDR2: MGHRA, YSYEKL. V lost 1 base to trimming and J lost 8 bases; unmatched junction nucleotides: 11.

This clonotype was sampled from a man aged 80 or over with acute or convalescent COVID-19. The specimen was peripheral blood. The V call is TRBV4-1, the J call TRBJ1-5, with 10 bases matching TRBD1. CDR3 nucleotides: TGCGCCAGCAGCCAAGGAGGAGGGGGACAGGGGCGAAAGCCCCAGCATTTT. It specifies CASSQGGGGQGRKPQHF.